The clone carrying this TCR beta chain came up once. Its specificity is unknown. The data were taken from a study of T cells in Graves' hyperthyroidism and ophthalmopathy. Study outcomes and limitations: Ophthalmopathy cases were set apart from stable hyperthyroidism by a 13 V-J model. The model anticipated ophthalmopathy a median approximately 6.7 months pre-onset. Blood also contained most expanded thyroid clonotypes above 0.001.

PBMCs stemmed from 10 ml fresh peripheral blood. TCR beta CDR3 sequences were amplified from RNA transcripts. The HTBI primer set was used in a first-round RT-PCR of the TCR CDR3. One entry per CDR3 protein results from TCRdb running MiXCR on the multiplex PCR reads. The sample has 600,000 to 650,000 distinct CDR3 sequences; under 25% are singletons. With V trimmed by 4 bases and J by 5 bases, 9 bases remained unmatched. The CDR3 is 15 residues long. Material for sequencing was blood. The TCR was taken from a man younger than 40 with Graves' ophthalmopathy. The chain couples TRBV12-3 or TRBV12-4 to TRBJ2-5, with 8 bases aligning to TRBD2. CDR3 bases: TGTGCCAGCAGTTCGGAACCGGGACTAGGGGAGACCCAGTACTTC. Translated, it gives CASSSEPGLGETQYF.